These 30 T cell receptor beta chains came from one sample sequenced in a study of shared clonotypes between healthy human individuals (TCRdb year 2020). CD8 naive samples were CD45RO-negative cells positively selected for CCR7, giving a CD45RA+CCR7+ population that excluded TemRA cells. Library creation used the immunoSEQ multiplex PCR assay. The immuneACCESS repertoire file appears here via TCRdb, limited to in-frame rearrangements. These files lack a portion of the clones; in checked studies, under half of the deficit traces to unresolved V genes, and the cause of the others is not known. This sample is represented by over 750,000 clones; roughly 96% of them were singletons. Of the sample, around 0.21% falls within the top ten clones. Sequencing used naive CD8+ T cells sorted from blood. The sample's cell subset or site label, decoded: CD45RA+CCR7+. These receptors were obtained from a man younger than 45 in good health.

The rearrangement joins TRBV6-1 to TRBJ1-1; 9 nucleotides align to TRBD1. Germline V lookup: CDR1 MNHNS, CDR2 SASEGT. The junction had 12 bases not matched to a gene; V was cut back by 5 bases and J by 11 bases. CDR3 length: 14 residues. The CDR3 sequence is CASSKLEQGAGAFF. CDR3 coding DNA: TGTGCCAGCAGTAAGTTAGAACAGGGGGCCGGGGCTTTCTTT.

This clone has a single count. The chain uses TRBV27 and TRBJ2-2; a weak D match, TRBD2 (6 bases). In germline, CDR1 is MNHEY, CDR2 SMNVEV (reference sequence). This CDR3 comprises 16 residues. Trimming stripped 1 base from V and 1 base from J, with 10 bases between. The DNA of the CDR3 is TGTGCCAGCAGTTTATTAGAGGGACTGAACACCGGGGAGCTGTTTTTT. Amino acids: CASSLLEGLNTGELFF.

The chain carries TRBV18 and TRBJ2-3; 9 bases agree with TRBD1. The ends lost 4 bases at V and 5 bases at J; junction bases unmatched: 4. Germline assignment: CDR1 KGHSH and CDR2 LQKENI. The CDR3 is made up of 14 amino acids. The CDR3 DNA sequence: TGTGCCAGCTCACGGACAGGGGAGGAAGATACGCAGTATTTT. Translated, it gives CASSRTGEEDTQYF. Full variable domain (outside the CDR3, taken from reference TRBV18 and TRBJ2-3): NAGVMQNPRHLVRRRGQEARLRCSPMKGHSHVYWYRQLPEEGLKFMVYLQKENIIDESGMPKERFSAEFPKEGPSILRIQQVVRGDSAAYFCASSRTGEEDTQYFGPGTRLTVL.

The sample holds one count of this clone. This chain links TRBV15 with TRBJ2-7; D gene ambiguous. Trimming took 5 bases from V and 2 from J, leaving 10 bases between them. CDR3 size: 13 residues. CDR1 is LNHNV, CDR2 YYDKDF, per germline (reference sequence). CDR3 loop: CATSSDATYEQYF. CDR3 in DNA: TGTGCCACCAGCTCGGACGCCACCTACGAGCAGTACTTC. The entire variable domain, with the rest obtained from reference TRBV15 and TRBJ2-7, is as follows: DAMVIQNPRYQVTQFGKPVTLSCSQTLNHNVMYWYQQKSSQAPKLLFHYYDKDFNNEADTPDNFQSRRPNTSFCFLDIRSPGLGDTAMYLCATSSDATYEQYFGPGTRLTVT.

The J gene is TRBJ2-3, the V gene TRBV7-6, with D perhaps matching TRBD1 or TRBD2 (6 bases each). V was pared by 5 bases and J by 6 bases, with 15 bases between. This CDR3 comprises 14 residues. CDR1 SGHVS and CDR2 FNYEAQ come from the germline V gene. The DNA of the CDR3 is TGTGCCAGCAGCCCCCGGGGGCCGGAGGATACGCAGTATTTT. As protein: CASSPRGPEDTQYF.

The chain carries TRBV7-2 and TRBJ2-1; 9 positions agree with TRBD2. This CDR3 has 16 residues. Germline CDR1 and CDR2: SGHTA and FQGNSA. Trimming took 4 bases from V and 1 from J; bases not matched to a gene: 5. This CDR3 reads CASSSLAGRSYNEQFF. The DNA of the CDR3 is TGTGCCAGCAGCTCCCTAGCGGGAAGGTCCTACAATGAGCAGTTCTTC.

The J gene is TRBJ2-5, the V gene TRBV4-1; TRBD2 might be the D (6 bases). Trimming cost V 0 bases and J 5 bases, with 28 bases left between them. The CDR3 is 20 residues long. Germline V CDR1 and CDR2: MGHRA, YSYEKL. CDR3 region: CASSQDIVEGVAPRGETQYF. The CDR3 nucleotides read TGCGCCAGCAGCCAAGATATAGTGGAGGGAGTAGCTCCACGTGGGGAGACCCAGTACTTC.

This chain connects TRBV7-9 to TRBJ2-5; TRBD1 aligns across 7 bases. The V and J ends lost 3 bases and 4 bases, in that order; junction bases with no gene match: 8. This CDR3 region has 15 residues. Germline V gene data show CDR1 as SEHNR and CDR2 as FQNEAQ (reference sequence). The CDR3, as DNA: TGTGCCAGCAGCTTCCGGACAGGTTGGGTAGAGACCCAGTACTTC. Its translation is CASSFRTGWVETQYF.

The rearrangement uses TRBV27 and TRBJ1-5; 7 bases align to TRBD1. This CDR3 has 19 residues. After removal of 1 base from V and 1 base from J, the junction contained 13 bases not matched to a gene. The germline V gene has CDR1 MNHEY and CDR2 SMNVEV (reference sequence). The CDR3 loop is CASSLLGDRQGISNQPQHF. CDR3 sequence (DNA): TGTGCCAGCAGTTTATTGGGGGACCGACAGGGTATAAGCAATCAGCCCCAGCATTTT.

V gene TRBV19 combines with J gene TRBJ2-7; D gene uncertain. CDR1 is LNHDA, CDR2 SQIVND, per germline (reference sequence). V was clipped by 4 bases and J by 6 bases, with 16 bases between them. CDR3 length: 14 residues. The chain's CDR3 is CASSNRDSLLEQYF. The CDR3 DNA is TGTGCCAGTAGTAATAGGGATTCGCTCCTCGAGCAGTACTTC.

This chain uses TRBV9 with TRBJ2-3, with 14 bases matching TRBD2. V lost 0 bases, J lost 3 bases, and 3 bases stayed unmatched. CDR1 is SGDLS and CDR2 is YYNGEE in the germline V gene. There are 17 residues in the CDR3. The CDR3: CASSVGRLAGGTDTQYF. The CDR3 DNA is TGTGCCAGCAGCGTAGGGAGACTAGCGGGAGGGACAGATACGCAGTATTTT.

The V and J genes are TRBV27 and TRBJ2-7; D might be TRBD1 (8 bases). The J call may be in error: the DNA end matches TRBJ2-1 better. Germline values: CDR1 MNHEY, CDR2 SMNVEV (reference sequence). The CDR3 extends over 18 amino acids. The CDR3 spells CASSVRTGSQRELNEQFF. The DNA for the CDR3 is TGTGCCAGCAGTGTAAGGACAGGGTCTCAGCGGGAACTCAATGAGCAGTTCTTC.

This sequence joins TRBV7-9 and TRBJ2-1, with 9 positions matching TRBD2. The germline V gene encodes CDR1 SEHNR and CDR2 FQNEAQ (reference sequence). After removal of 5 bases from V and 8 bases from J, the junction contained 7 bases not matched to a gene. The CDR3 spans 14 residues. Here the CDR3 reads CASSPREGWYEQFF. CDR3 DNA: TGTGCCAGCAGCCCGCGGGAGGGGTGGTATGAGCAGTTCTTC.

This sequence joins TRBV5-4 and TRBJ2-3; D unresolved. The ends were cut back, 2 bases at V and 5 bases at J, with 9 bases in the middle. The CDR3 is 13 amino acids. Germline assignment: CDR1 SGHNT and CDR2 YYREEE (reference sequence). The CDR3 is CASSLSPEDTQYF. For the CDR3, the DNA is TGTGCCAGCAGCTTAAGCCCCGAAGATACGCAGTATTTT.

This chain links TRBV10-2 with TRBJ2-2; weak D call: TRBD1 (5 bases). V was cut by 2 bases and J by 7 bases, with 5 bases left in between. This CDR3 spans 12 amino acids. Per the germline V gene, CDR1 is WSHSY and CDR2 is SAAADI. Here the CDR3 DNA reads TGCGCCAGCAGTGAGCAGGGCGGGGAGCTGTTTTTT. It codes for CASSEQGGELFF.

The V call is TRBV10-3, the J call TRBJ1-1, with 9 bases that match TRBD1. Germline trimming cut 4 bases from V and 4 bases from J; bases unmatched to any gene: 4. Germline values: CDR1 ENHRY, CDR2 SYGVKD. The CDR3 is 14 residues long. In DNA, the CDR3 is TGTGCCATCAGTGCGGGGACAGGGAGCACTGAAGCTTTCTTT. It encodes CAISAGTGSTEAFF.

CDR3 in DNA: TGCGCCAGCAGTGAGTTGGGACTAGCGGGAGTCGATGAGCAGTTCTTC. It translates to CASSELGLAGVDEQFF. The V gene is TRBV10-2, the J gene TRBJ2-1, with 14 bases aligning to TRBD2. CDR1 WSHSY and CDR2 SAAADI come from the germline V gene. The length of the CDR3 is 16 residues. With V trimmed by 1 base and J by 8 bases, 4 bases remained unmatched.

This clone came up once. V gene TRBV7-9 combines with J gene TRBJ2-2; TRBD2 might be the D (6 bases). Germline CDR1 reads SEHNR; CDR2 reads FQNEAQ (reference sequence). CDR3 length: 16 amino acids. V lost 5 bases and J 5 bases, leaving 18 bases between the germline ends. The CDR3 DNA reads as TGTGCCAGCAGCCTTGCTAGCGTCCCGGTTACCGGGGAGCTGTTTTTT. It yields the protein CASSLASVPVTGELFF. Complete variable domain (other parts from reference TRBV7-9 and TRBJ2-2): DTGVSQNPRHKITKRGQNVTFRCDPISEHNRLYWYRQTLGQGPEFLTYFQNEAQLEKSRLLSDRFSAERPKGSFSTLEIQRTEQGDSAMYLCASSLASVPVTGELFFGEGSRLTVL.

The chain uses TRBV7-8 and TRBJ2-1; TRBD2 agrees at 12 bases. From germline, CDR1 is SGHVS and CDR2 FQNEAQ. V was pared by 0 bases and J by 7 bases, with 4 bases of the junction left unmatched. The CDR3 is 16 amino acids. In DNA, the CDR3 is TGTGCCAGCAGCTTAGCGCGTACTAGCGGGAGGAATGAGCAGTTCTTC. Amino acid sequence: CASSLARTSGRNEQFF.

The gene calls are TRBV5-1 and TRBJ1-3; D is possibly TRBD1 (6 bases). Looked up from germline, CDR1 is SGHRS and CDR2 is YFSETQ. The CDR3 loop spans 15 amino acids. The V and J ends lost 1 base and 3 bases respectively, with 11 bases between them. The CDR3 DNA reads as TGCGCCAGCAGCTTGACAGGGATCGGTGGAAACACCATATATTTT. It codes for CASSLTGIGGNTIYF.

CDR3 nucleotide sequence: TGTGCCAGCAGCTTGGCCGGGGATGGGGCCAACGTCCTGACTTTC. It codes for CASSLAGDGANVLTF. The rearrangement links TRBV5-4 to TRBJ2-6, with a weak D call TRBD2 (5 bases). The CDR3 contains 15 residues. Trimming took 0 bases from V and 3 from J, leaving 7 bases between them. Germline V gene lookup returns CDR1 SGHNT and CDR2 YYREEE (reference sequence).

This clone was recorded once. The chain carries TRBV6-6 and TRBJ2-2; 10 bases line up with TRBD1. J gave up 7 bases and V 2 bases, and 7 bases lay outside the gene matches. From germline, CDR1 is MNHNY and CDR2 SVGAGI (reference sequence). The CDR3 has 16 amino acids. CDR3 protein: CASSYRQGADDGELFF. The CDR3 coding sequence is TGTGCCAGCAGTTACCGACAGGGGGCAGATGACGGGGAGCTGTTTTTT.

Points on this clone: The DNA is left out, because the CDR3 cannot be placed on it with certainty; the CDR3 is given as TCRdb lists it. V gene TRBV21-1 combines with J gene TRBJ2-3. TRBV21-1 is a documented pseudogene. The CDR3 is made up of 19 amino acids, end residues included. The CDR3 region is CVPAPRSGGLGLVTDTQYF.

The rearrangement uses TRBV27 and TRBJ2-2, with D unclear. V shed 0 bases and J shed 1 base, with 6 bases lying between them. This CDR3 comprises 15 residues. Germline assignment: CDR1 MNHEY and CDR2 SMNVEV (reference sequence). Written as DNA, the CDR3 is TGTGCCAGCAGTTTATCGCCGGAGAACACCGGGGAGCTGTTTTTT. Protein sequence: CASSLSPENTGELFF.

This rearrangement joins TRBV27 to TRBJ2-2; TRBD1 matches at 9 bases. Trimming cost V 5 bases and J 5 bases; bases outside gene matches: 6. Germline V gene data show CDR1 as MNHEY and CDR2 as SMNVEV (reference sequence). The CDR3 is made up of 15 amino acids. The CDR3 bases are TGTGCCAGCAGTCCCCGGGACAGGGTTACCGGGGAGCTGTTTTTT. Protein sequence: CASSPRDRVTGELFF.

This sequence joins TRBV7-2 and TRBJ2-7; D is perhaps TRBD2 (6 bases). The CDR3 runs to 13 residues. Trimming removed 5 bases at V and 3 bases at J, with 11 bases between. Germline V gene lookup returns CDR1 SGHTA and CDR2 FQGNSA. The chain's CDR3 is CASSPRENYEQYF. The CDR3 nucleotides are TGTGCCAGCAGCCCACGGGAGAACTACGAGCAGTACTTC.

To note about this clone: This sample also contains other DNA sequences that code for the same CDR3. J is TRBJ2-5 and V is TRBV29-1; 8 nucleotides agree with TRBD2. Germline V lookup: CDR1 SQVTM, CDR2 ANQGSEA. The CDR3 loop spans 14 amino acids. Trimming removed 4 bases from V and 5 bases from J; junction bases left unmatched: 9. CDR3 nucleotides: TGCAGCGTTGTTCTAGCGGGCGGAGGTGAGACCCAGTACTTC. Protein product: CSVVLAGGGETQYF.

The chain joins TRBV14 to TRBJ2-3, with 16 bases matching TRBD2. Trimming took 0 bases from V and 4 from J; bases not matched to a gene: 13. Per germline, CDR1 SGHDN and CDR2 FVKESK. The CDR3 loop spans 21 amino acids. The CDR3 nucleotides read TGTGCCAGCAGCCAAGATCGGGGTTTGGGACTAGCGGGAGGGAGGCCAGATACGCAGTATTTT. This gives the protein CASSQDRGLGLAGGRPDTQYF.

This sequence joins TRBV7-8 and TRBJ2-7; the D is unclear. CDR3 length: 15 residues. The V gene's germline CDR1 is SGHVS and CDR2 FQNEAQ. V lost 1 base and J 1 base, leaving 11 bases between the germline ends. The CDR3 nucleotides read TGTGCCAGCAGCTTAGAATTCTTAAGTTCCTACGAGCAGTACTTC. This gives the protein CASSLEFLSSYEQYF.

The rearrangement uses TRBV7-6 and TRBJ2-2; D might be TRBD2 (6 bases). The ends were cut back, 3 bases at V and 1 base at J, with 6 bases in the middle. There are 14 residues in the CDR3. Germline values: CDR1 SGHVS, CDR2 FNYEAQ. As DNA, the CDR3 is TGTGCCAGCAGCTTGCGGGAGAACACCGGGGAGCTGTTTTTT. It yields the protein CASSLRENTGELFF.